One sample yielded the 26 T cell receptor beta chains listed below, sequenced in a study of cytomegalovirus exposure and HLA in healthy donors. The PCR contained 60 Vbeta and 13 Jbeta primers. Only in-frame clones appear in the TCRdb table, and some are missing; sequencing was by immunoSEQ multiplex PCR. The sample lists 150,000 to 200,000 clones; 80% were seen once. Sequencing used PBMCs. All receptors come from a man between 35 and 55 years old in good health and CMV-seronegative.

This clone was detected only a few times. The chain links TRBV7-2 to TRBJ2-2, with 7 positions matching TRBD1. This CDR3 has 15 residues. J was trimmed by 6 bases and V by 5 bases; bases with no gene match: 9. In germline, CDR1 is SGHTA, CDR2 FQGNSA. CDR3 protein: CASSPYRGSSGELFF. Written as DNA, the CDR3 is TGTGCCAGCAGCCCTTACAGGGGATCCTCCGGGGAGCTGTTTTTT.

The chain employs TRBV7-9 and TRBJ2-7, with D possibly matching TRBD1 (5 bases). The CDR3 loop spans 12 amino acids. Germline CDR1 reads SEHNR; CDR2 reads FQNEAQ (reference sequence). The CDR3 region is CSTRQGVGEQYF. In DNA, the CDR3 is TGTTCCACCAGACAAGGGGTGGGCGAGCAGTACTTC.

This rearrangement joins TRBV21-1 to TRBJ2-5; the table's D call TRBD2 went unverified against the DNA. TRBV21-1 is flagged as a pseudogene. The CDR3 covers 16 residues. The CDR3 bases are TGTGCCAGCAGCAAAATAGCGGGAGGCCGCCTGGAGACCCAGTACTTC. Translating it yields CASSKIAGGRLETQYF.

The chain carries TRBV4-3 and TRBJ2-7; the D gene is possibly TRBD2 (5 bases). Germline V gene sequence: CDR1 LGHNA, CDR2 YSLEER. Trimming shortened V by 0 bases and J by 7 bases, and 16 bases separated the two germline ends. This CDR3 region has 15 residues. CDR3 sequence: CASSQDRGSVREQYF. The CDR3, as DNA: TGCGCCAGCAGCCAAGACCGGGGATCCGTTCGGGAGCAGTACTTC.

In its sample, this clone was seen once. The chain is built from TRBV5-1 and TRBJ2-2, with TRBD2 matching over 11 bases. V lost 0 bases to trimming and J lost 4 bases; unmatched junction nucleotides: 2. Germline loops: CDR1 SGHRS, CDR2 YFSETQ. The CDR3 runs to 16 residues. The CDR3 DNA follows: TGCGCCAGCAGCTTGGGCACTAGCGGGGGCACCGGGGAGCTGTTTTTT. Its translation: CASSLGTSGGTGELFF.

Here the CDR3 DNA reads TGCGCCAGCAGCCAAGAATCGGCGGATACCTACAATGAGCAGTTCTTC. Protein: CASSQESADTYNEQFF. This chain joins TRBV4-3 and TRBJ2-1; D remains ambiguous. V lost 0 bases to trimming and J lost 2 bases, with 11 bases between them. Germline assignment: CDR1 LGHNA and CDR2 YSLEER. This CDR3 has 16 amino acids.

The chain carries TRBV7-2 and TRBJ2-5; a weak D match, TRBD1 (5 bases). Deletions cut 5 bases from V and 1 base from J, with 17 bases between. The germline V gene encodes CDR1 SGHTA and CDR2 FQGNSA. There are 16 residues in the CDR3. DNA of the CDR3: TGTGCCAGCAGCCCTACAACTGTAAGGGGCCAAGAGACCCAGTACTTC. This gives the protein CASSPTTVRGQETQYF.

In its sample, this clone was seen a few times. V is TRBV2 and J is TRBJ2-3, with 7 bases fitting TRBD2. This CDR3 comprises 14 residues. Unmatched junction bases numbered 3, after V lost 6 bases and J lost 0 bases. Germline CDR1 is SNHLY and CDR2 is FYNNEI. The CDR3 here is CASSGRKSTDTQYF. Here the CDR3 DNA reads TGTGCCAGCAGCGGGAGGAAGAGCACAGATACGCAGTATTTT.

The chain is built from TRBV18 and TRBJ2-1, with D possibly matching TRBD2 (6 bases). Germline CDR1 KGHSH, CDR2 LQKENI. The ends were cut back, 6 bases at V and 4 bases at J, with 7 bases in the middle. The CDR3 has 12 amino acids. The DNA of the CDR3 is TGTGCCAGCTCGGCGGGGTACAATGAGCAGTTCTTC. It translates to CASSAGYNEQFF.

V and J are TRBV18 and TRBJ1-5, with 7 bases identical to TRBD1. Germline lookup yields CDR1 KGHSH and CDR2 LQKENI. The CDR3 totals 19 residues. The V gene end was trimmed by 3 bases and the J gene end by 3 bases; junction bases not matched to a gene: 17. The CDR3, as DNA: TGTGCCAGCTCACCGCCGGAGGGATCAGGGGGGTTTAACAATCAGCCCCAGCATTTT. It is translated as CASSPPEGSGGFNNQPQHF.

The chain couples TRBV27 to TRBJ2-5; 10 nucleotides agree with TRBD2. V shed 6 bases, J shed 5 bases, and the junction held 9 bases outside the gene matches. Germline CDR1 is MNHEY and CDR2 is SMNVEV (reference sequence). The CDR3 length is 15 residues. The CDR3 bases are TGTGCCAGCAGCCCCCTAGCGGGAGCCCCCGAGACCCAGTACTTC. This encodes CASSPLAGAPETQYF.

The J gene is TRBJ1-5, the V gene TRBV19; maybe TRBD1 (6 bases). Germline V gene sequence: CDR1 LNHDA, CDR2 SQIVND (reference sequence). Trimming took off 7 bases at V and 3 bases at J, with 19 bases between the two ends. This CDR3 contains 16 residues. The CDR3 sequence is CASTTWTEGFNQPQHF. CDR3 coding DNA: TGTGCCAGTACCACCTGGACAGAGGGATTCAATCAGCCCCAGCATTTT. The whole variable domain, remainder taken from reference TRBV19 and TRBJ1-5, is DGGITQSPKYLFRKEGQNVTLSCEQNLNHDAMYWYRQDPGQGLRLIYYSQIVNDFQKGDIAEGYSVSREKKESFPLTVTSAQKNPTAFYLCASTTWTEGFNQPQHFGDGTRLSIL.

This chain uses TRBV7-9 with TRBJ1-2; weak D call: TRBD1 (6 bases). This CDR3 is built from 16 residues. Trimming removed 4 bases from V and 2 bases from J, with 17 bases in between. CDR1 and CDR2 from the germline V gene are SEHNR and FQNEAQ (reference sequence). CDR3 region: CASSSSTTGLNYGYTF. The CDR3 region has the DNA TGTGCCAGCAGCTCCTCCACGACAGGCCTGAACTATGGCTACACCTTC.

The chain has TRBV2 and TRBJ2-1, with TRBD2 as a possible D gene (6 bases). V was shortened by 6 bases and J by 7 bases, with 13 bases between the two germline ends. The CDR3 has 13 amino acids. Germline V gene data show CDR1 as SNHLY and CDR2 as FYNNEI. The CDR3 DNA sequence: TGTGCCAGCAGGGGGGACTGGATGAATGAGCAGTTCTTC. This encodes CASRGDWMNEQFF.

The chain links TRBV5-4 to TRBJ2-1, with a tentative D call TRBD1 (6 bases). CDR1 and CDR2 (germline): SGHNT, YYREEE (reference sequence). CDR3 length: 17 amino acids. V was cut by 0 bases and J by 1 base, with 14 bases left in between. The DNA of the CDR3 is TGTGCCAGCAGCTTGGGTGCCCCTAGGGGGTCCTACAATGAGCAGTTCTTC. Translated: CASSLGAPRGSYNEQFF.

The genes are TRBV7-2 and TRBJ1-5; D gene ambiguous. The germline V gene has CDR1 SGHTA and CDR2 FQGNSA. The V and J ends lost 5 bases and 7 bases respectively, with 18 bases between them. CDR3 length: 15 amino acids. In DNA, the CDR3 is TGTGCCAGCAGCAAAGGCGGCACTACGGGACAGCCCCAGCATTTT. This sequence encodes CASSKGGTTGQPQHF.

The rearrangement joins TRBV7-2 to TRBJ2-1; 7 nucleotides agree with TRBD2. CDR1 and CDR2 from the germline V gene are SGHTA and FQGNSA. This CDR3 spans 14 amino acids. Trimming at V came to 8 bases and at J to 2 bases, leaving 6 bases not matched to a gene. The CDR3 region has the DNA TGTGCCAGCGGAACAGCGGGGACCTACAATGAGCAGTTCTTC. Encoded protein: CASGTAGTYNEQFF.

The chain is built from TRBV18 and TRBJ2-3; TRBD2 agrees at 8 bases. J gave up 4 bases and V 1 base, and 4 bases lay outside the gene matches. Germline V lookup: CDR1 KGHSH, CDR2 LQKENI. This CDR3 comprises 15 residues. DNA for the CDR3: TGTGCCAGCTCACCACAGGCGGGGGGCGCAGATACGCAGTATTTT. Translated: CASSPQAGGADTQYF.

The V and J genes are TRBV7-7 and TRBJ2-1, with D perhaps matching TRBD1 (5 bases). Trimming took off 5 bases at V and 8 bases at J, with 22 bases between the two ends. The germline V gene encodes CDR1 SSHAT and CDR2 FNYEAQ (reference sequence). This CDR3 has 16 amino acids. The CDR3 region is CASSLGVQGGIDEQFF. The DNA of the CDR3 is TGTGCCAGCAGCCTAGGGGTTCAGGGTGGTATCGATGAGCAGTTCTTC.

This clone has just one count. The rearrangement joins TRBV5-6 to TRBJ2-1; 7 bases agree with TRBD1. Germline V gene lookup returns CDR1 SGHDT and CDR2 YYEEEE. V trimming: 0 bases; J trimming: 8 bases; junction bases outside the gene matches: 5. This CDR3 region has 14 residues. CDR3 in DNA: TGTGCCAGCAGCTTGGGACAGGGCCCCCATGAGCAGTTCTTC. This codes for CASSLGQGPHEQFF.

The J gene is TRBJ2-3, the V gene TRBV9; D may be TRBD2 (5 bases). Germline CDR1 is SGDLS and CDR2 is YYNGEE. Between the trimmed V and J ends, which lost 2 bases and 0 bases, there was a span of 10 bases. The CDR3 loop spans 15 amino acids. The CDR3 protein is CASSVDYPSTDTQYF. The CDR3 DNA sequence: TGTGCCAGCAGCGTTGACTATCCTAGCACAGATACGCAGTATTTT.

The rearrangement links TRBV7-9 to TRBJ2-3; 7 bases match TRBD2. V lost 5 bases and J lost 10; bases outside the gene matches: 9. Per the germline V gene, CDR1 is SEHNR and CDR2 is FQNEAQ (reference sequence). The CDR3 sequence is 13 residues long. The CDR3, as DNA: TGTGCCAGCAGCACTTCACTAGCGTGGGCGCAGTATTTT. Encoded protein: CASSTSLAWAQYF.

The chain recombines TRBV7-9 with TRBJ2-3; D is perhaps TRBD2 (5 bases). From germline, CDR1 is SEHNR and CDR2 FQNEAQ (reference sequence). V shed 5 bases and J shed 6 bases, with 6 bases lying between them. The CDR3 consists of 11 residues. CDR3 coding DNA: TGTGCCAGCAGCCGGAGGGATACGCAGTATTTT. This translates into CASSRRDTQYF.

The CDR3 loop is CASSSGGPTFF. The CDR3 DNA reads TGTGCCAGCAGCTCCGGGGGTCCAACTTTCTTT. The chain recombines TRBV6-5 with TRBJ1-1, with D possibly being TRBD1 (5 bases). The CDR3 has 11 amino acids. Trimming took 6 bases from V and 12 from J, leaving 14 bases between them. Germline V gene lookup returns CDR1 MNHEY and CDR2 SVGAGI.

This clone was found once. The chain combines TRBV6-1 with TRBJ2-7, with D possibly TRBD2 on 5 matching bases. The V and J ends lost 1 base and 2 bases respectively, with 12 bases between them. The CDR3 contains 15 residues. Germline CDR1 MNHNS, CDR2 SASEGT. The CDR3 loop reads CASSEDWRTAYEQYF. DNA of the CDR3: TGTGCCAGCAGTGAAGATTGGAGGACGGCCTACGAGCAGTACTTC.

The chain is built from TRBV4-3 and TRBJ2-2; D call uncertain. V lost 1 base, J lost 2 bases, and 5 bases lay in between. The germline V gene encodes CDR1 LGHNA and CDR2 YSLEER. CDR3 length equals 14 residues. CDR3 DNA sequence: TGCGCCAGCAGCCAAGGGAGCAACACCGGGGAGCTGTTTTTT. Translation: CASSQGSNTGELFF.